This record looks at one T cell receptor (beta chain) sequence and its context. With V trimmed by 0 bases and J by 4 bases, 5 bases remained unmatched. This CDR3 contains 15 residues. In germline, CDR1 is SGHVS, CDR2 FQNEAQ. The primer mix had 60 Vbeta and 13 Jbeta primers. Clones were read by immunoSEQ multiplex PCR, and TCRdb kept only the in-frame ones, dropping some. The table has 110,000 to 150,000 clones, about 82% seen once. This specimen comes from a study of cytomegalovirus exposure and HLA in healthy donors. Study-wide background: Researchers previously reported finding about 110 million unique TCR beta sequences from about 179 million T cells.

V usage is TRBV7-8 and J usage is TRBJ1-2; 7 bases are a match to TRBD1. This receptor was taken from a male donor in good health and CMV-seronegative. Source material: PBMCs. This CDR3 reads CASSLAEDRVYGYTF. Here the CDR3 DNA reads TGTGCCAGCAGCTTAGCAGAAGACAGGGTCTATGGCTACACCTTC.